This TCR beta chain was retrieved from a study of cytomegalovirus exposure and HLA in healthy donors. Study summary: HLA-typed donors contributed around 82 million unique TCRs, which were held in an early data release.

About this clone itself: Its target is not known.

Findings and caveats of the study: In a later analysis, a missense DCLRE1C variant was linked to TCR beta V- and J-gene trimming. A later analysis reportedly identified an Asian-associated ancestry cluster as carrying fewer N-insertions than the roughly 720-donor mean.

Trimming pared 0 bases from V and 0 bases from J, leaving 7 bases between. Germline V gives CDR1 SGHRS, CDR2 YFSETQ. The CDR3 consists of 15 residues. Whereas donors were nominally healthy upon sampling, unrecorded immune exposures were probable. The primer mix had 60 Vbeta and 13 Jbeta primers. The protocol was immunoSEQ multiplex PCR, while the TCRdb copy is restricted to in-frame clones and leaves out a portion. The sample records roughly 100,000 clones, 65% to 85% being singletons. Sample: PBMCs. The V call is TRBV5-1, the J call TRBJ1-3, with D unresolved. This TCR came from a man aged 18 to 29 in good health and CMV-seronegative. CDR3 residues: CASSLVGDSGNTIYF. The DNA for the CDR3 is TGCGCCAGCAGCTTGGTCGGGGACTCTGGAAACACCATATATTTT.